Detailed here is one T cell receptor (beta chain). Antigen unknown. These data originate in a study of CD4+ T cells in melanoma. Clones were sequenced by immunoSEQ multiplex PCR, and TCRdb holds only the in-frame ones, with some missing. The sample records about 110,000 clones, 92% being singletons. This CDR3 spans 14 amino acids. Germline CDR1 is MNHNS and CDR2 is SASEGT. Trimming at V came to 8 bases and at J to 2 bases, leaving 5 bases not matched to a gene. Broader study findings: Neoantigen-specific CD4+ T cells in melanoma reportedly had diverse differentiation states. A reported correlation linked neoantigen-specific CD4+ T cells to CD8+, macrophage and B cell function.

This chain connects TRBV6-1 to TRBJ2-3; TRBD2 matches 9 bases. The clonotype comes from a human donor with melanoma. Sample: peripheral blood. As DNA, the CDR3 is TGTGCCAGCGGGCGGGGGGGTACCACAGATACGCAGTATTTT. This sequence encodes CASGRGGTTDTQYF.